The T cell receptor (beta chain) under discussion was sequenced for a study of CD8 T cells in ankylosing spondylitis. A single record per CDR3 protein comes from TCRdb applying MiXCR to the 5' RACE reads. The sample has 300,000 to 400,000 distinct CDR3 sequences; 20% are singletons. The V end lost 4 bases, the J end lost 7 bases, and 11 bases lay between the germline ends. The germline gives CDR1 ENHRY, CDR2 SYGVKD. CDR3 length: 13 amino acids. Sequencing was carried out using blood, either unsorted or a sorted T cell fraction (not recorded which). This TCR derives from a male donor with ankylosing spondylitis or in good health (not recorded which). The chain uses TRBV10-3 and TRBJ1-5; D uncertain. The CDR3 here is CAISGGTGQPQHF. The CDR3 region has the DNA TGTGCCATCAGTGGGGGAACTGGGCAGCCCCAGCATTTT.